Following are 32 T cell receptor beta chains from one sample sequenced in a study of beta chain features in type 1 diabetes. Reverse transcription of all isolated RNA meant that expressed TCRB transcripts were sequenced. The method was immunoSEQ multiplex PCR; TCRdb's version includes in-frame clones alone and lacks a portion of them. The table has over 120,000 clones, 8.5% to 12% seen once; the top ten hold 1% to 1.5%. Sequenced input: naive CD4+ T cells from blood. Source of these receptors: a man between 18 and 35 years old in good health.

The chain links TRBV6-1 to TRBJ2-5; 7 bases align to TRBD1. CDR1 is MNHNS, CDR2 SASEGT, per germline. This CDR3 spans 17 amino acids. J gave up 2 bases and V 3 bases, and 12 bases lay outside the gene matches. CDR3 amino acids: CASSEVLTGLGQETQYF. The CDR3 bases are TGTGCCAGCAGTGAGGTACTGACAGGGTTGGGGCAAGAGACCCAGTACTTC.

The gene calls are TRBV18 and TRBJ1-4; tentative D call: TRBD1 (5 bases). Germline-derived CDR1 and CDR2 are KGHSH and LQKENI. The CDR3 is made up of 14 amino acids. The V end lost 2 bases, the J end lost 8 bases, and 12 bases lay between the germline ends. The CDR3, as DNA: TGTGCCAGCTCACCAGGGGATGGGGCGGAAAAACTGTTTTTT. Translation: CASSPGDGAEKLFF.

This clone showed up many times. The CDR3 reads CASTSAGDEQYF. DNA of the CDR3: TGTGCCAGCACGAGCGCAGGGGACGAGCAGTACTTC. V and J are TRBV25-1 and TRBJ2-7, with a tentative D call TRBD1 (6 bases). The ends were cut back, 7 bases at V and 5 bases at J, with 12 bases in the middle. The germline V gene encodes CDR1 MGHDK and CDR2 SYGVNS. CDR3 size: 12 residues.

This clone was counted a few times. The rearrangement joins TRBV5-1 to TRBJ2-1; TRBD2 aligns across 11 bases. Germline CDR1 is SGHRS and CDR2 is YFSETQ. The CDR3 totals 15 residues. Trimming at V came to 0 bases and at J to 9 bases, leaving 5 bases not matched to a gene. The CDR3 DNA reads as TGCGCCAGCAGCTTGGTTCTAGCGGGGGGAGGTGAGCAGTTCTTC. It yields the protein CASSLVLAGGGEQFF. The full variable domain, completed using reference TRBV5-1 and TRBJ2-1, is KAGVTQTPRYLIKTRGQQVTLSCSPISGHRSVSWYQQTPGQGLQFLFEYFSETQRNKGNFPGRFSGRQFSNSRSEMNVSTLELGDSALYLCASSLVLAGGGEQFFGPGTRLTVL.

This clone was observed a few times. J is TRBJ1-1 and V is TRBV18, with a tentative D call TRBD1 (6 bases). The germline CDR1 and CDR2 sequences are KGHSH and LQKENI. This CDR3 comprises 13 residues. V was trimmed by 5 bases and J by 1 base, leaving 8 bases between them. The CDR3 nucleotides read TGTGCCAGCTCAGGGACACCGAACACTGAAGCTTTCTTT. Translating gives CASSGTPNTEAFF.

This chain uses TRBV2 with TRBJ2-5; 10 bases map to TRBD2. Germline lookup yields CDR1 SNHLY and CDR2 FYNNEI. The CDR3 is 15 residues long. V was pared by 4 bases and J by 5 bases, with 7 bases of the junction left unmatched. DNA of the CDR3: TGTGCCAGCAGTGGGAGAAGCGGGGGGGAGGAGACCCAGTACTTC. Protein product: CASSGRSGGEETQYF.

The J gene is TRBJ2-7, the V gene TRBV7-2; possible D gene TRBD2, 6 bases. CDR1 is SGHTA, CDR2 FQGNSA, per germline. The length of the CDR3 is 16 residues. Trimming took 1 base from V and 3 from J, leaving 16 bases between them. This CDR3 reads CASSLDGSEGSYEQYF. CDR3 sequence (DNA): TGTGCCAGCAGCTTAGACGGGAGCGAAGGGAGCTACGAGCAGTACTTC.

This clone was seen only a few times. The CDR3 bases are TGTGGTTCTAGCGGGGTGGAGACCCAGTACTTC. Translating it yields CGSSGVETQYF. This chain uses TRBV7-9 with TRBJ2-5; TRBD2 aligns across 9 bases. This CDR3 contains 11 residues. Per the germline V gene, CDR1 is SEHNR and CDR2 is FQNEAQ (reference sequence).

The genes are TRBV11-3 and TRBJ1-1; no firm D call. The V gene lost 3 bases and the J gene lost 6 bases, with 11 bases spanning the gap. This CDR3 contains 13 residues. Germline CDR1 SGHNT, CDR2 YENEEA. The CDR3 coding sequence is TGTGCCAGCAGCTTCGAGGGTGAACCTGAAGCTTTCTTT. As protein: CASSFEGEPEAFF.

This clone was counted only a few times. The J gene is TRBJ2-7, the V gene TRBV18; tentatively, D is TRBD1 (6 bases). V lost 3 bases, J lost 0 bases, and 9 bases lay in between. This CDR3 spans 14 amino acids. Germline loops: CDR1 KGHSH, CDR2 LQKENI. The CDR3 DNA is TGTGCCAGCTCACCGACACAGGGCTCCTACGAGCAGTACTTC. Translation: CASSPTQGSYEQYF.

This sequence joins TRBV9 and TRBJ2-2; TRBD1 might be the D (6 bases). Trimming took off 4 bases at V and 7 bases at J, with 17 bases between the two ends. The germline CDR1 and CDR2 sequences are SGDLS and YYNGEE. CDR3 length equals 15 residues. The CDR3 loop is CASSMQTGEYGELFF. Written as DNA, the CDR3 is TGTGCCAGCAGCATGCAGACAGGAGAATACGGGGAGCTGTTTTTT.

This clone was seen more than once but under ten times. V and J are TRBV6-5 and TRBJ2-7; 10 nucleotides line up with TRBD1. The CDR3 consists of 14 residues. Unmatched junction bases numbered 5, after V lost 8 bases and J lost 1 base. The germline V gene encodes CDR1 MNHEY and CDR2 SVGAGI. CDR3 nucleotide sequence: TGTGCCAGCCGACGGGGACAGGGGTCCTACGAGCAGTACTTC. Translating gives CASRRGQGSYEQYF.

This clone was observed a few times. The rearrangement links TRBV7-2 to TRBJ2-3, with D uncertain. This CDR3 is 11 amino acids long. The germline V gene encodes CDR1 SGHTA and CDR2 FQGNSA. The ends were cut back, 6 bases at V and 3 bases at J, with 4 bases in the middle. The CDR3 nucleotides read TGTGCCAGCAGTCAAACAGATACGCAGTATTTT. It specifies CASSQTDTQYF.

The genes are TRBV7-9 and TRBJ1-2; D is perhaps TRBD1 (6 bases). The CDR3 spans 13 residues. V was clipped by 0 bases and J by 7 bases, with 9 bases between them. Looked up from germline, CDR1 is SEHNR and CDR2 is FQNEAQ (reference sequence). Here the CDR3 reads CASSLAPGAGYTF. CDR3 nucleotides: TGTGCCAGCAGCTTAGCGCCAGGGGCTGGCTACACCTTC.

V gene TRBV7-6 combines with J gene TRBJ1-5; D is perhaps TRBD1 (5 bases). Germline CDR1 reads SGHVS; CDR2 reads FNYEAQ. This CDR3 is 15 amino acids long. Deletions cut 1 base from V and 5 bases from J, with 12 bases between. The DNA for the CDR3 is TGTGCCAGCAGCTTAGAAGGGGATGGGGATCAGCCCCAGCATTTT. It yields the protein CASSLEGDGDQPQHF. Full variable domain (rest looked up from reference TRBV7-6 and TRBJ1-5): GAGVSQSPRYKVTKRGQDVALRCDPISGHVSLYWYRQALGQGPEFLTYFNYEAQQDKSGLPNDRFSAERPEGSISTLTIQRTEQRDSAMYRCASSLEGDGDQPQHFGDGTRLSIL.

The V gene is TRBV16, the J gene TRBJ2-5; the D is unclear. The J call could be wrong; TRBJ2-7 is a better fit for the DNA end. CDR1 is KGHSY, CDR2 FQNENV, per germline. The length of the CDR3 is 14 residues. The CDR3 coding sequence is TGTGCCAGCAGCCGCGAGGCGGCGGATTACGAGCAGTACTTC. Translating it yields CASSREAADYEQYF.

This clone occurred a few times. The CDR3 region is CASSAQGVIEKLFF. CDR3 DNA sequence: TGTGCCAGCTCAGCACAGGGAGTTATTGAAAAACTGTTTTTT. The genes are TRBV18 and TRBJ1-4; weak D call: TRBD1 (6 bases). Between the trimmed V and J ends, which lost 5 bases and 7 bases, there was a span of 14 bases. CDR1 KGHSH and CDR2 LQKENI come from the germline V gene. The CDR3 contains 14 residues.

V gene TRBV28 combines with J gene TRBJ2-5; D is possibly TRBD2 (7 bases). This CDR3 spans 13 amino acids. V lost 7 bases to trimming and J lost 3 bases, with 12 bases between them. Per the germline V gene, CDR1 is MDHEN and CDR2 is SYDVKM. In DNA form, the CDR3 reads TGTGCCAGCACCCAGGGGACTAAAGAGACCCAGTACTTC. This translates into CASTQGTKETQYF.

The genes are TRBV7-8 and TRBJ2-5, with a possible D match to TRBD2 (6 bases). This CDR3 contains 15 residues. V was trimmed by 0 bases and J by 1 base, leaving 9 bases between them. Germline CDR1 reads SGHVS; CDR2 reads FQNEAQ. The CDR3 spells CASSLAGGTQETQYF. The CDR3 DNA reads as TGTGCCAGCAGCTTAGCGGGCGGGACCCAAGAGACCCAGTACTTC. Supplemented by reference TRBV7-8 and TRBJ2-5, the full variable domain reads GAGVSQSPRYKVAKRGQDVALRCDPISGHVSLFWYQQALGQGPEFLTYFQNEAQLDKSGLPSDRFFAERPEGSVSTLKIQRTQQEDSAVYLCASSLAGGTQETQYFGPGTRLLVL.

In this sample, this clone turned up a few times. This CDR3 reads CASSWSGDGEQYF. DNA of the CDR3: TGTGCCAGCTCATGGAGCGGGGATGGCGAGCAGTACTTC. V usage is TRBV6-6 and J usage is TRBJ2-7; 7 bases align to TRBD2. The CDR3 covers 13 residues. Germline CDR1 reads MNHNY; CDR2 reads SVGAGI (reference sequence). After removal of 8 bases from V and 6 bases from J, the junction contained 10 bases not matched to a gene.

The rearrangement links TRBV2 to TRBJ2-3; tentative D call: TRBD2 (7 bases). The CDR3 loop spans 14 amino acids. With 5 bases removed from V and 5 bases from J, the gap between germline ends came to 14 bases. CDR1 and CDR2 from the germline V gene are SNHLY and FYNNEI. The CDR3 sequence: CASSLGGAGDTQYF. DNA of the CDR3: TGTGCCAGCAGTTTAGGGGGGGCCGGAGATACGCAGTATTTT.

The chain has TRBV28 and TRBJ2-1, with 7 bases matching TRBD2. The ends lost 7 bases at V and 8 bases at J; junction bases unmatched: 8. Germline CDR1 reads MDHEN; CDR2 reads SYDVKM. The CDR3 runs 13 residues. The CDR3 is CASMGRELHEQFF. CDR3 sequence (DNA): TGTGCCAGCATGGGGAGGGAACTTCATGAGCAGTTCTTC.

The chain carries TRBV6-6 and TRBJ2-7; D call uncertain. V lost 0 bases and J 3 bases, leaving 9 bases between the germline ends. CDR1 and CDR2 (germline): MNHNY, SVGAGI (reference sequence). This CDR3 has 14 residues. This CDR3 is CASSYSRGSYEQYF. The CDR3, as DNA: TGTGCCAGCAGTTACTCGCGCGGCAGCTACGAGCAGTACTTC.

This clone occurred many times. The V call is TRBV29-1, the J call TRBJ2-5; maybe TRBD2 (6 bases). There are 13 residues in the CDR3. Germline CDR1 is SQVTM and CDR2 is ANQGSEA. Trimming pared 3 bases from V and 3 bases from J, leaving 11 bases between. CDR3 residues: CSVDIAEKETQYF. Here the CDR3 DNA reads TGCAGCGTTGACATAGCGGAAAAAGAGACCCAGTACTTC.

The chain is built from TRBV6-5 and TRBJ2-1, with 9 bases aligning to TRBD2. Trimming cost V 2 bases and J 5 bases; bases outside gene matches: 4. This CDR3 is 15 amino acids long. Per the germline V gene, CDR1 is MNHEY and CDR2 is SVGAGI. The CDR3 sequence: CASSYPSGIDNEQFF. Written as DNA, the CDR3 is TGTGCCAGCAGTTACCCTAGCGGGATAGACAATGAGCAGTTCTTC.

This clone was counted at least ten times. J is TRBJ2-1 and V is TRBV28, with D unresolved. Looked up from germline, CDR1 is MDHEN and CDR2 is SYDVKM. The V end was cut by 10 bases, the J end by 9 bases, with 19 bases between. This CDR3 spans 13 amino acids. CDR3 sequence (DNA): TGTGCCACCCAGAGGTATGAGCTCGGTGAGCAGTTCTTC. Translation gives CATQRYELGEQFF.

In its sample, this clone was seen a few times. The V gene is TRBV7-2, the J gene TRBJ2-3, with D tentatively TRBD2 (6 bases). Germline CDR1 and CDR2: SGHTA and FQGNSA. Trimming pared 0 bases from V and 4 bases from J, leaving 11 bases between. The CDR3 length is 15 residues. The DNA for the CDR3 is TGTGCCAGCAGCTTAGCGGAGGGGCTCGCAGATACGCAGTATTTT. Translating it yields CASSLAEGLADTQYF.

The table lists this clone with a few counts. The V and J genes are TRBV28 and TRBJ2-7; D not certain. The V end was cut by 4 bases, the J end by 3 bases, with 7 bases between. This CDR3 is 12 amino acids long. Germline V gene data show CDR1 as MDHEN and CDR2 as SYDVKM. The CDR3 coding sequence is TGTGCCAGCAGTTCGAGCCACTACGAGCAGTACTTC. As protein: CASSSSHYEQYF.

The V call is TRBV6-5, the J call TRBJ2-6; D not certain. Per germline, CDR1 MNHEY and CDR2 SVGAGI. Trimming took 7 bases from V and 2 from J, leaving 6 bases between them. CDR3 length equals 13 residues. In DNA, the CDR3 is TGTGCCAGCATCCTTCCTGGGGCCAACGTCCTGACTTTC. Its translation: CASILPGANVLTF.

Only a few counts were recorded for this clone. The chain joins TRBV9 to TRBJ2-1; 8 bases are a match to TRBD2. Trimming removed 5 bases from V and 9 bases from J; junction bases left unmatched: 13. Germline V gene lookup returns CDR1 SGDLS and CDR2 YYNGEE. This CDR3 comprises 15 residues. The CDR3 DNA follows: TGTGCCAGCAGGCCCCCGGGACTAGAACTCGGTGAGCAGTTCTTC. It translates to CASRPPGLELGEQFF.

This clone has a handful of counts. This sequence joins TRBV19 and TRBJ1-2, with D possibly TRBD1 on 6 matching bases. The germline V gene has CDR1 LNHDA and CDR2 SQIVND (reference sequence). V was shortened by 4 bases and J by 5 bases, with 17 bases between the two germline ends. The CDR3 length is 15 residues. CDR3 DNA: TGTGCCAGTAGTAACCTGGACAGCTCCCTTTATGGCTACACCTTC. It codes for CASSNLDSSLYGYTF.

This clone appeared a few times. The V gene is TRBV30, the J gene TRBJ2-5; 9 bases fit TRBD1. V shed 2 bases and J 2 bases; nucleotides not matched to a gene: 6. Germline loops: CDR1 GTSNPN, CDR2 SVGIG (reference sequence). The CDR3 sequence is 15 residues long. The CDR3 here is CAWSPSGQGQETQYF. For the CDR3, the DNA is TGTGCCTGGAGTCCCAGTGGACAGGGGCAAGAGACCCAGTACTTC.